This passage covers 25 T cell receptor beta chains from one sample sequenced in a study of CD8 T cells in ankylosing spondylitis. TCRdb reprocessed the 5' RACE reads with MiXCR, giving one entry per CDR3 protein. Of 350,000 to 450,000 distinct CDR3 sequences in the sample, approximately 22% are singletons; the top ten hold over 10%. Sample: blood, either unsorted or a sorted T cell fraction (not recorded which). The receptors were sampled from a male donor with ankylosing spondylitis or in good health (not recorded which).

This clonotype was found a few times. The gene calls are TRBV7-9 and TRBJ2-3; D tentatively reads TRBD1 or TRBD2 (5 bases each). Trimming cost V 6 bases and J 1 base, with 14 bases left between them. The CDR3 covers 15 residues. Germline loops: CDR1 SEHNR, CDR2 FQNEAQ (reference sequence). This CDR3 is CASRPNVGGTDTQYF. CDR3 DNA: TGTGCCAGCAGACCAAACGTGGGGGGCACAGATACGCAGTATTTT. Combining the CDR3 with reference TRBV7-9 and TRBJ2-3 gives the whole variable domain DTGVSQNPRHKITKRGQNVTFRCDPISEHNRLYWYRQTLGQGPEFLTYFQNEAQLEKSRLLSDRFSAERPKGSFSTLEIQRTEQGDSAMYLCASRPNVGGTDTQYFGPGTRLTVL.

The chain combines TRBV29-1 with TRBJ2-1; TRBD2 aligns across 13 bases. The length of the CDR3 is 14 residues. Germline V gene data show CDR1 as SQVTM and CDR2 as ANQGSEA. J gave up 6 bases and V 4 bases, and 3 bases lay outside the gene matches. The CDR3 bases are TGCAGCGTTGCCGGACTAGCGGGGGTCAATGAGCAGTTCTTC. This translates into CSVAGLAGVNEQFF.

This chain connects TRBV25-1 to TRBJ2-5; TRBD1 matches 8 bases. Germline V CDR1 and CDR2: MGHDK, SYGVNS. The CDR3 spans 16 residues. The V segment lost 4 bases and the J segment 3 bases; nucleotides outside the gene matches: 10. The CDR3 nucleotides read TGTGCCAGCAGTGCACTTAGGACAGGGTGGGAAGAGACCCAGTACTTC. It yields the protein CASSALRTGWEETQYF.

V usage is TRBV28 and J usage is TRBJ1-1; D gene unclear. With 5 bases removed from V and 0 bases from J, the gap between germline ends came to 10 bases. This CDR3 spans 14 amino acids. CDR1 is MDHEN and CDR2 is SYDVKM in the germline V gene. The CDR3 is CASSALGMNTEAFF. In nucleotides, the CDR3 is TGTGCCAGCAGTGCTCTAGGGATGAACACTGAAGCTTTCTTT.

This clonotype was detected only a few times. The V call is TRBV4-1, the J call TRBJ2-1; TRBD2 aligns across 10 bases. The CDR3 totals 16 residues. CDR1 MGHRA and CDR2 YSYEKL come from the germline V gene. The V and J ends lost 4 bases and 7 bases, in that order; junction bases with no gene match: 10. The CDR3 reads CASSPPSGGALNEQFF. The CDR3 DNA is TGCGCCAGCAGCCCACCAAGCGGGGGGGCCTTGAATGAGCAGTTCTTC.

This clonotype turned up a few times. This CDR3 reads CASSFARAGVLADTQYF. The CDR3 region has the DNA TGTGCCAGCAGTTTTGCAAGGGCAGGGGTTTTGGCAGATACGCAGTATTTT. V gene TRBV28 combines with J gene TRBJ2-3; TRBD1 is a possible D gene (6 bases). Per the germline V gene, CDR1 is MDHEN and CDR2 is SYDVKM. There are 17 residues in the CDR3. With 3 bases removed from V and 4 bases from J, the gap between germline ends came to 20 bases. Complete variable domain (other parts from reference TRBV28 and TRBJ2-3): DVKVTQSSRYLVKRTGEKVFLECVQDMDHENMFWYRQDPGLGLRLIYFSYDVKMKEKGDIPEGYSVSREKKERFSLILESASTNQTSMYLCASSFARAGVLADTQYFGPGTRLTVL.

There are a few counts of this clonotype. The CDR3 region is CASSSHGGLRTGVMEVHNEQFF. As DNA, the CDR3 is TGCGCCAGCAGCTCCCACGGGGGACTCCGGACAGGGGTGATGGAGGTGCACAATGAGCAGTTCTTC. The chain joins TRBV4-1 to TRBJ2-1; TRBD1 aligns across 9 bases. V trimming: 5 bases; J trimming: 5 bases; junction bases outside the gene matches: 28. The CDR3 totals 22 residues. The V gene's germline CDR1 is MGHRA and CDR2 YSYEKL.

The chain is built from TRBV9 and TRBJ2-2, with TRBD2 matching over 10 bases. The ends lost 0 bases at V and 6 bases at J; junction bases unmatched: 14. The CDR3 covers 19 residues. Germline CDR1 is SGDLS and CDR2 is YYNGEE. The CDR3 protein is CASSVEGSGGPAGAGELFF. The CDR3 DNA sequence: TGTGCCAGCAGCGTAGAAGGTAGCGGGGGGCCAGCCGGGGCCGGGGAGCTGTTTTTT.

In its sample, this clonotype was seen a few times. The chain employs TRBV7-2 and TRBJ2-3; TRBD2 matches at 7 bases. Per germline, CDR1 SGHTA and CDR2 FQGNSA. V was pared by 1 base and J by 2 bases, with 6 bases of the junction left unmatched. The CDR3 spans 16 residues. The DNA of the CDR3 is TGTGCCAGCAGCTTAGTTTTGGGGGGGTACACAGATACGCAGTATTTT. Encoded protein: CASSLVLGGYTDTQYF.

The chain is built from TRBV24-1 and TRBJ2-5, with a weak D call TRBD1 (5 bases). V was shortened by 7 bases and J by 0 bases, with 8 bases between the two germline ends. CDR3 length equals 13 residues. CDR1 KGHDR and CDR2 SFDVKD come from the germline V gene. CDR3 bases: TGTGCCACCAGGCCGGACAACCAAGAGACCCAGTACTTC. This encodes CATRPDNQETQYF.

On this clonotype itself: Compared with germline, one end of the junction differs, possibly owing to a read error. This chain joins TRBV3-1 and TRBJ2-5; 7 nucleotides line up with TRBD1. This CDR3 spans 13 amino acids. Germline loops: CDR1 LGHDT, CDR2 YNNKEL (reference sequence). CDR3 protein: CASSQDRAETQYF. CDR3 bases: TGTGCCAGCAGTCAAGACAGGGCAGAGACCCAGTACTTC.

This CDR3 reads CASSFQDGTYEQYF. Written as DNA, the CDR3 is TGTGCCAGCAGCTTCCAGGACGGAACCTACGAGCAGTACTTC. The gene calls are TRBV7-9 and TRBJ2-7; unclear D gene. The CDR3 is made up of 14 amino acids. The V and J ends lost 3 bases and 2 bases respectively, with 11 bases between them. Germline-derived CDR1 and CDR2 are SEHNR and FQNEAQ (reference sequence). Full variable domain (missing parts from reference TRBV7-9 and TRBJ2-7): DTGVSQNPRHKITKRGQNVTFRCDPISEHNRLYWYRQTLGQGPEFLTYFQNEAQLEKSRLLSDRFSAERPKGSFSTLEIQRTEQGDSAMYLCASSFQDGTYEQYFGPGTRLTVT.

The chain recombines TRBV12-3 or TRBV12-4 with TRBJ2-1, with D unclear. CDR3 length: 12 amino acids. Between the trimmed V and J ends, which lost 3 bases and 10 bases, there was a span of 10 bases. Here the CDR3 reads CASSFRPGEQFF. In DNA, the CDR3 is TGTGCCAGCAGTTTTCGGCCCGGGGAGCAGTTCTTC.

J is TRBJ1-1 and V is TRBV7-9; maybe TRBD1 (6 bases). Germline V gene lookup returns CDR1 SEHNR and CDR2 FQNEAQ (reference sequence). CDR3 length: 16 amino acids. V dropped 2 bases and J dropped 3 bases, with 16 bases sitting between them. Here the CDR3 DNA reads TGTGCCAGCAGCTTAATTAAGGGGGGCGCGGACACTGAAGCTTTCTTT. Translation: CASSLIKGGADTEAFF.

This clonotype was seen more than once but under ten times. The chain is built from TRBV9 and TRBJ2-7, with 8 bases identical to TRBD1. V shed 4 bases, J shed 2 bases, and the junction held 8 bases outside the gene matches. The CDR3 loop spans 15 amino acids. Germline V lookup: CDR1 SGDLS, CDR2 YYNGEE. The chain's CDR3 is CASSPGGQGTYEQYF. As DNA, the CDR3 is TGTGCCAGCAGCCCAGGAGGACAGGGAACCTACGAGCAGTACTTC.

In this sample, this clonotype turned up many times. This chain uses TRBV5-6 with TRBJ2-2, with 11 bases identical to TRBD2. J was trimmed by 2 bases and V by 0 bases; bases with no gene match: 0. The CDR3 runs to 16 residues. The V gene's germline CDR1 is SGHDT and CDR2 YYEEEE. CDR3 loop: CASSLGLAGNTGELFF. The CDR3 nucleotides read TGTGCCAGCAGCTTGGGACTAGCGGGAAACACCGGGGAGCTGTTTTTT.

This clonotype showed up just a few times. The chain carries TRBV10-3 and TRBJ1-1; no clear D. The CDR3 extends over 13 amino acids. V was clipped by 1 base and J by 4 bases, with 7 bases between them. Germline V gives CDR1 ENHRY, CDR2 SYGVKD. CDR3 nucleotide sequence: TGTGCCATCAGTGAGTGGTTAGGCACTGAAGCTTTCTTT. Translated: CAISEWLGTEAFF.

V and J are TRBV12-3 or TRBV12-4 and TRBJ2-6; 11 bases align to TRBD1. The CDR3 runs 18 residues. Germline trimming cut 5 bases from V and 2 bases from J; bases unmatched to any gene: 8. The CDR3 sequence is CASSPRGTGGAGANVLTF. CDR3 bases: TGTGCCAGCAGTCCCCGAGGGACAGGGGGGGCTGGGGCCAACGTCCTGACTTTC.

The gene calls are TRBV12-3 or TRBV12-4 and TRBJ2-3, with D unclear. This CDR3 comprises 16 residues. V lost 10 bases and J 0 bases, leaving 20 bases between the germline ends. The CDR3 coding sequence is TGTGCCACCAGGCCCACTGTGTGGACGAGCACAGATACGCAGTATTTT. It specifies CATRPTVWTSTDTQYF.

There are many counts of this clonotype. The rearrangement joins TRBV7-2 to TRBJ2-3, with D perhaps matching TRBD1 or TRBD2 (5 bases each). The germline V and J ends were trimmed by 1 base and 2 bases, with 10 bases remaining between them. The CDR3 extends over 15 amino acids. The germline V gene encodes CDR1 SGHTA and CDR2 FQGNSA. CDR3 sequence reads: CASSLVGPTTDTQYF. CDR3 sequence (DNA): TGTGCCAGCAGCTTAGTGGGACCCACCACAGATACGCAGTATTTT. The full variable domain, its missing parts supplied by reference TRBV7-2 and TRBJ2-3, is GAGVSQSPSNKVTEKGKDVELRCDPISGHTALYWYRQSLGQGLEFLIYFQGNSAPDKSGLPSDRFSAERTGGSVSTLTIQRTQQEDSAVYLCASSLVGPTTDTQYFGPGTRLTVL.

The V gene is TRBV7-9, the J gene TRBJ2-6; D is unclear. V was cut by 5 bases and J by 0 bases, with 8 bases left in between. Germline CDR1 is SEHNR and CDR2 is FQNEAQ (reference sequence). This CDR3 comprises 15 residues. DNA for the CDR3: TGTGCCAGCAGCCCCATAAACTCTGGGGCCAACGTCCTGACTTTC. This codes for CASSPINSGANVLTF.

The V call is TRBV29-1, the J call TRBJ1-1; the match to TRBD1 covers 7 bases. CDR1 is SQVTM, CDR2 ANQGSEA, per germline. V lost 5 bases, J lost 4 bases, and 7 bases stayed unmatched. The CDR3 totals 13 residues. The CDR3 reads CSVLTGQATEAFF. CDR3 coding DNA: TGCAGCGTTCTGACAGGGCAGGCCACTGAAGCTTTCTTT.

CDR3 protein: CASSMTGELFF. CDR3 bases: TGCGCCAGCAGTATGACCGGGGAGCTGTTTTTT. The chain employs TRBV5-1 and TRBJ2-2; D is undetermined. The germline gives CDR1 SGHRS, CDR2 YFSETQ. This CDR3 contains 11 residues. The V gene lost 5 bases and the J gene lost 5 bases, with 4 bases spanning the gap.

The chain employs TRBV20-1 and TRBJ2-7; D is unresolved. V was trimmed by 6 bases and J by 5 bases, leaving 14 bases between them. This CDR3 is built from 12 residues. The germline CDR1 and CDR2 sequences are DFQATT and SNEGSKA (reference sequence). For the CDR3, the DNA is TGCAGTGCCGCCTTGCCTGAAAACGAGCAGTACTTC. It codes for CSAALPENEQYF.

This clonotype was counted between two and nine times. This chain connects TRBV3-1 to TRBJ2-7; D perhaps matches TRBD2 (6 bases). CDR3 length equals 14 residues. CDR1 is LGHDT and CDR2 is YNNKEL in the germline V gene (reference sequence). Trimming shortened V by 1 base and J by 7 bases, and 14 bases separated the two germline ends. CDR3 nucleotides: TGTGCCAGCAGCCAAGGAAGGGGAGGCTGGGAGCAGTACTTC. Its translation is CASSQGRGGWEQYF.